These T cell receptor beta chains were read from a single sample in a study of OX40 agonist ivuxolimab in advanced cancers. Here immunoSEQ multiplex PCR was the method, and the copy in TCRdb shows in-frame clones only, minus some. The sample has over 85,000 clones; 80% to 90% are singletons. Specimen: CD4+ or CD8+ T cells sorted from blood, collected in a trial of the OX40 agonist ivuxolimab. The receptor source for this set is an adult with an advanced solid tumor such as melanoma, head and neck, liver or kidney cancer. Each CDR3 is given with its conserved first and last residue. The D gene is left open where the match is weak. For some rows the clone size is stated as once, few or many, or as a class when expanded; others skip it.

j_gene	abundance	d_gene	v_gene	CDR3nt	CDR3aa
TRBJ2-3	NA	TRBD2	TRBV6-1	TGTGCCAGCAGTGGACGGACTAGCGGGAGGACAGATACGCAGTATTTT	CASSGRTSGRTDTQYF
TRBJ2-3	NA	NA	TRBV7-2	TGTGCCAGCAGCCTGACAGATACGCAGTATTTT	CASSLTDTQYF
TRBJ1-4	NA	TRBD1	TRBV27	TGTGCCAGTTCTCCAGGGGGCTGGGAAAAACTGTTTTTT	CASSPGGWEKLFF
TRBJ2-7	NA	NA	TRBV4-1	TGCGCCAGCAGCCAAGAAGTCGTTGGTGTCCCCTACGAGCAGTACTTC	CASSQEVVGVPYEQYF
TRBJ1-5	NA	TRBD1	TRBV5-6	TGTGCCAGCAGCTTGGTAGGGGACAGGCAGCCCCAGCATTTT	CASSLVGDRQPQHF
TRBJ2-7	NA	NA	TRBV11-2	TGTGCCAGCAGCTCCCTTTCGGGGGACGAGCAGTACTTC	CASSSLSGDEQYF
TRBJ1-1	NA	NA	TRBV7-9	TGTGCCAGCAGCTCCAGAGAGGGGAACACTGAAGCTTTCTTT	CASSSREGNTEAFF
TRBJ2-7	NA	NA	TRBV27	TGTGCCAGCAGTGCATCGGGCCAGGGTGCCGAGCAGTACTTC	CASSASGQGAEQYF
TRBJ2-3	NA	NA	TRBV7-2	TGTGCCAGCAGCTTAATAGGGCTAGGCAGCACAGATACGCAGTATTTT	CASSLIGLGSTDTQYF
TRBJ2-1	NA	NA	TRBV11-2	TGTGCCAGCAGCTTAATTCGGGGCAACTCCTACAATGAGCAGTTCTTC	CASSLIRGNSYNEQFF
TRBJ1-2	NA	NA	TRBV7-8	TGTGCCAGCAGCCCCCTCCCCCGGGACTTAAACTATGGCTACACCTTC	CASSPLPRDLNYGYTF
TRBJ2-7	NA	NA	TRBV27	TGTGCCAGCGGAAGGGCGTACGAGCAGTACTTC	CASGRAYEQYF
TRBJ2-7	few	TRBD1	TRBV7-6	TGTGCCAGCAGCTTATACCTTCCGGGACAGGGCCTCTACGAGCAGTACTTC	CASSLYLPGQGLYEQYF
TRBJ1-4	NA	NA	TRBV27	TGTGCCAGCAGTCCGGGGGAAAAACTGTTTTTT	CASSPGEKLFF
TRBJ1-2	NA	NA	TRBV9	TGTGCCAGCAGCCTCTCCGGGGGGCTTACGACTCTTAACTATGGCTACACCTTC	CASSLSGGLTTLNYGYTF
TRBJ2-5	NA	NA	TRBV7-2	TGTGCCAGCAGCTTAACTCCGGGGGCCCGGGAGACCCAGTACTTC	CASSLTPGARETQYF
TRBJ1-3	NA	NA	TRBV4-3	TGCGCCAGCAGCCAAGGTTCTGGCCAAGGAAACACCATATATTTT	CASSQGSGQGNTIYF
TRBJ2-7	NA	TRBD2	TRBV7-8	TGTGCCAGCAGCTTAGTCCCGGGGGGCGAGCAGTACTTC	CASSLVPGGEQYF
TRBJ2-2	NA	NA	TRBV5-4	TGTGCCAGCAGTTTTCCTAACACCGGGGAGCTGTTTTTT	CASSFPNTGELFF
TRBJ1-1	NA	NA	TRBV11-3	TGTGCCAGCAGATTGAATTGGAACACTGAAGCTTTCTTT	CASRLNWNTEAFF
TRBJ2-1	NA	TRBD2	TRBV4-1	TGCGCCAGCAGCCTACCCCGGGAGGGATCCAATGAGCAGTTCTTC	CASSLPREGSNEQFF
TRBJ2-1	NA	NA	TRBV4-3	TGCGCCAGCAGCCAAGATTTCATCGGGACACTTTACAATGAGCAGTTCTTC	CASSQDFIGTLYNEQFF
TRBJ2-1	NA	NA	TRBV20-1	TGCAGTGTGCGGACGCGGAATGAGCAGTTCTTC	CSVRTRNEQFF
TRBJ1-5	once	NA	TRBV19	TGTGCCAGTAACGTCTGGGACCAGCCCCAGCATTTT	CASNVWDQPQHF
TRBJ1-6	NA	NA	TRBV27	TGTGCCAGCAGCCCCGGGGCCAGTTATAATTCACCCCTCCACTTT	CASSPGASYNSPLHF
TRBJ1-1	NA	NA	TRBV11-1	TGTGCCAGCAGCCAACATAGGAACACTGAAGCTTTCTTT	CASSQHRNTEAFF
TRBJ1-1	few	NA	TRBV27	TGTGCCAGCAGTTTCCGACAGATTAACACTGAAGCTTTCTTT	CASSFRQINTEAFF
TRBJ2-5	NA	TRBD2	TRBV11-2	TGTGCCAGCAGCTTAGGAAAGCGGGAGGCACAAGAGACCCAGTACTTC	CASSLGKREAQETQYF
TRBJ1-2	NA	TRBD1	TRBV4-2	TGTGCCAGCAGCCGATCCGGACAGGGGGTTCCCTATGGCTACACCTTC	CASSRSGQGVPYGYTF
TRBJ1-1	NA	NA	TRBV7-8	TGTTTTAGCAGCTTAGTAATGAACACTGAAGCTTTCTTT	CFSSLVMNTEAFF
TRBJ2-7	NA	NA	TRBV4-3	TGCGCCAGCAGCCAAGACTCAGATCGCTACGAGCAGTACTTC	CASSQDSDRYEQYF
TRBJ2-5	NA	TRBD2	TRBV9	TGTGCCAGCAGCGCGGCCTCCGGGACTAGCGCCCAAGAGACCCAGTACTTC	CASSAASGTSAQETQYF
TRBJ2-1	NA	TRBD2	TRBV5-1	TGCGCCAGCAGCCGAGGACTAGCGGGAGGGAACTCATACAATGAGCAGTTCTTC	CASSRGLAGGNSYNEQFF
TRBJ2-7	NA	NA	TRBV19	TGTGCCAGTACCCCGACAGGGAGGTTGGCTGCGGGCGAGCAGTACTTC	CASTPTGRLAAGEQYF
TRBJ1-4	NA	TRBD1	TRBV7-9	TGTGCCAGCAGCTTTAGCCGGGACAGAGGGGAAAAACTGTTTTTT	CASSFSRDRGEKLFF
TRBJ1-4	NA	NA	TRBV30	TGTGCCTGGAAACAAGGTCCAACTAATGAAAAACTGTTTTTT	CAWKQGPTNEKLFF
TRBJ2-5	few	NA	TRBV6-6	TGTGCCAGCAGACCTGTCGGCGGGTCCATAGAGACCCAGTACTTC	CASRPVGGSIETQYF
TRBJ1-5	NA	TRBD1	TRBV6-5	TGTGCCAGCAGTTCCGACAGGGGGCCGAATCAGCCCCAGCATTTT	CASSSDRGPNQPQHF
TRBJ1-3	NA	NA	TRBV19	TGTGCCAGCTCAACCCTTTCGAGTTCTGGAAACACCATATATTTT	CASSTLSSSGNTIYF
TRBJ2-1	NA	TRBD2	TRBV9	TGTGCCAGCAGCGTAGGGGGAGGAGCCGGGACTAGCGGAGCCTACAATGAGCAGTTCTTC	CASSVGGGAGTSGAYNEQFF
TRBJ1-4	NA	TRBD1	TRBV29-1	TGCAGCGCTACGGGACAGGTCGACGAAAAACTGTTTTTT	CSATGQVDEKLFF
TRBJ1-5	NA	TRBD1	TRBV7-2	TGTGCCAGCAGCATGGGACAGGCCGTCCAGCCCCAGCATTTT	CASSMGQAVQPQHF
TRBJ1-1	NA	TRBD1	TRBV7-2	TGTGCCAGCAGCCCTCAGGGGGCGACCACTGAAGCTTTCTTT	CASSPQGATTEAFF
TRBJ2-3	NA	TRBD2	TRBV9	TGTGCCAGCAGCCATGAAGGTGGACTAGCGGGAGAGACAGATACGCAGTATTTT	CASSHEGGLAGETDTQYF
TRBJ1-1	NA	NA	TRBV7-2	TGTGCCAGCAGCTTATGGGCGTATGGCACTGAAGCTTTCTTT	CASSLWAYGTEAFF
TRBJ1-2	once	TRBD1	TRBV28	TGTGCCAGCGTTCTGGGACAGGGGCGTAACTATGGCTACACCTTC	CASVLGQGRNYGYTF
TRBJ2-3	NA	TRBD1	TRBV4-1	TGCGCCAGCAGCCGGGACAGTGGACCCCTTTTCACAGATACGCAGTATTTT	CASSRDSGPLFTDTQYF
TRBJ1-5	NA	NA	TRBV18	TGTGCCAGCTCACCACTGGGAAGGGGTGATCAGCCCCAGCATTTT	CASSPLGRGDQPQHF
TRBJ2-5	NA	NA	TRBV19	TGTGCCAGTAGTACTTACAGTTTCCAAGAGACCCAGTACTTC	CASSTYSFQETQYF
TRBJ1-2	NA	NA	TRBV7-9	TGTGCCAGCAGCTCGTTGGAGACAGACTATGGCTACACCTTC	CASSSLETDYGYTF
TRBJ2-7	NA	TRBD1	TRBV5-8	TGTGCCAGCAGCTTGGGAGGGGGCTATATTTACGAGCAGTACTTC	CASSLGGGYIYEQYF
TRBJ2-7	NA	NA	TRBV7-9	TGTGCCAGCAGGGATCCATCCTACGAGCAGTACTTC	CASRDPSYEQYF
TRBJ1-1	once	NA	TRBV11-3	TGTGCCAGCAGCTTGAATAAGGGGAGGGCTTTCTTT	CASSLNKGRAFF
TRBJ2-7	NA	NA	TRBV18	TGTGCCAGCTCACCACTCGGCCAGGCTTCCTACGAGCAGTACTTC	CASSPLGQASYEQYF
TRBJ2-2	NA	NA	TRBV29-1	TGCAGCGTTGAAGTAGGGAACACCGGGGAGCTGTTTTTT	CSVEVGNTGELFF